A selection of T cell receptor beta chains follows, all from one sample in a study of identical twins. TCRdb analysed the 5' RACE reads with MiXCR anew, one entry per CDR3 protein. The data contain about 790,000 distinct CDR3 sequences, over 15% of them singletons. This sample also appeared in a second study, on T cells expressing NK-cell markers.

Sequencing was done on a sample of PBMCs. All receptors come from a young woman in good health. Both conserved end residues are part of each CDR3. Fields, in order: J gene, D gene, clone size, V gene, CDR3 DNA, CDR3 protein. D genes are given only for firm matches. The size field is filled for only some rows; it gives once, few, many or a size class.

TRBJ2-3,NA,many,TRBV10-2,TGCGCCAGCAGTGACAGTGGCGCAGATACGCAGTATTTT,CASSDSGADTQYF
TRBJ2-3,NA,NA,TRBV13,TGTGCCAGCAGCTTTAAAACAGATACGCAGTATTTT,CASSFKTDTQYF
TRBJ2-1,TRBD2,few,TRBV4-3,TGCGCCAGCAGCCAAGGGGTCGGACTAGCGGGACTCTTGTTCTTC,CASSQGVGLAGLLFF
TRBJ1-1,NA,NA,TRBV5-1,TGCGCCAGCAGCTTGACGTCGGAAACTGAAGCTTTCTTT,CASSLTSETEAFF
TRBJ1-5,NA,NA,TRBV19,TGTGCCAGTAGTTTATATTTCGGGGGAAACCAGCCCCAGCATTTT,CASSLYFGGNQPQHF
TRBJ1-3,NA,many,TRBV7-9,TGTGCCAGCAGCCTCGGTCCGATCTCTGGAAACACCATATATTTT,CASSLGPISGNTIYF
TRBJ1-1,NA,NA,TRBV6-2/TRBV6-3,TGTGCCAGCAGTTATTCTCCCCGTCAGGAAGCTTTCTTT,CASSYSPRQEAFF
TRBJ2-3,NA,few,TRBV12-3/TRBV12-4,TGTGCCAGCAGTCTGCCGGGTGGGACCCGCCCCACAGATACGCAGTATTTT,CASSLPGGTRPTDTQYF
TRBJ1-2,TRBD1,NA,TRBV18,TGTGCCAGCTCACCTACGACAGGGGAGGTCGGCTACACCTTC,CASSPTTGEVGYTF
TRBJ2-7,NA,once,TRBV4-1,TGCGCCAGCAGCCTACACACTACCAGCTCCTACGAGCAGTACTTC,CASSLHTTSSYEQYF
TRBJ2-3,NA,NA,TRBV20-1,TGCAGTGGGACAACAGGATCCACAGATACGCAGTATTTT,CSGTTGSTDTQYF
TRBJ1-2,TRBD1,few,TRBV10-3,TGTGCCATCAGTGGATGGGACAGGGGGCGAAGCTACACCTTC,CAISGWDRGRSYTF
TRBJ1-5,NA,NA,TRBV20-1,TGCAGTGCTAGCGGACGGATAAATCAGCCCCAGCATTTT,CSASGRINQPQHF
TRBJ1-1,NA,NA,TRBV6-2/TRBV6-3,TGTGCCAGCAGTCTGACAGGCCCCTTGAATGCTTTCTTT,CASSLTGPLNAFF
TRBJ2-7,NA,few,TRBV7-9,TGTGCCAGCAGCCCCACCCTGGCAGGAGCCTACGAGCAGTACTTC,CASSPTLAGAYEQYF
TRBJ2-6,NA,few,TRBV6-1,TGTGCCAGCGTCGGGGCTGGGGCCAACGTCCTGACTTTC,CASVGAGANVLTF
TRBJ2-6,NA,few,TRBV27,TGTGCCAGCAGTCCAACGGTCTCTGGGGCCAACGTCCTGACTTTC,CASSPTVSGANVLTF